Listed here are 10 T cell receptor beta chains from one sample, sequenced in a study of early T cells in non-severe SARS-CoV-2 infection. TCRdb recomputed calls from the 5' RACE reads with MiXCR, one row per CDR3 protein. The repertoire consists of tens of thousands of distinct CDR3 sequences, with roughly 6.5% occurring once and the leading ten covering approximately 4.1%. The sample consisted of whole blood. These receptors all stem from an adult who was a healthcare worker with PCR-confirmed SARS-CoV-2 infection or an uninfected control (not recorded which).

This clonotype was counted many times. This chain links TRBV7-9 with TRBJ2-1; D may be TRBD1 (5 bases). The CDR3 sequence is 15 residues long. Germline V gene data show CDR1 as SEHNR and CDR2 as FQNEAQ (reference sequence). With 5 bases removed from V and 1 base from J, the gap between germline ends came to 12 bases. CDR3 region: CASSHGQGSYNEQFF. For the CDR3, the DNA is TGTGCCAGCAGCCACGGGCAGGGTTCCTACAATGAGCAGTTCTTC.

This clonotype was counted many times. The chain joins TRBV20-1 to TRBJ2-3; no reliable D call. The CDR3 spans 13 residues. The germline gives CDR1 DFQATT, CDR2 SNEGSKA (reference sequence). V lost 8 bases and J 2 bases, leaving 14 bases between the germline ends. The CDR3 protein is CSSRRKNTDTQYF. DNA for the CDR3: TGCAGTTCCAGGCGGAAAAACACAGATACGCAGTATTTT.

The chain links TRBV19 to TRBJ2-3, with D maybe TRBD1 (5 bases). The CDR3 is 15 amino acids. Germline V CDR1 and CDR2: LNHDA, SQIVND (reference sequence). The ends were cut back, 1 base at V and 1 base at J, with 9 bases in the middle. CDR3 in amino acids: CASSIGGRGTDTQYF. In nucleotides, the CDR3 is TGTGCCAGTAGTATAGGGGGCAGGGGCACAGATACGCAGTATTTT.

This clonotype was observed at least ten times. The chain uses TRBV6-6 and TRBJ2-3, with D tentatively TRBD2 (7 bases). From germline, CDR1 is MNHNY and CDR2 SVGAGI (reference sequence). The V and J ends lost 2 bases and 0 bases respectively, with 12 bases between them. This CDR3 spans 16 amino acids. For the CDR3, the DNA is TGTGCCAGCAGTTACGGGCGGGGGCCTAGCACAGATACGCAGTATTTT. Protein sequence: CASSYGRGPSTDTQYF.

The CDR3 nucleotides read TGTGCCAGCAGCTTAGCTCCGGGGGAAGAGACCCAGTACTTC. Translation gives CASSLAPGEETQYF. The gene calls are TRBV7-8 and TRBJ2-5, with D perhaps matching TRBD2 (6 bases). Germline V lookup: CDR1 SGHVS, CDR2 FQNEAQ. The CDR3 is made up of 14 amino acids. The ends were cut back, 0 bases at V and 3 bases at J, with 8 bases in the middle.

This clonotype was counted ten times or more. The chain couples TRBV6-2 or TRBV6-3 to TRBJ2-2; TRBD2 aligns across 13 bases. This CDR3 spans 18 amino acids. CDR1 is MNHEY and CDR2 is SVGEGT in the germline V gene. Unmatched junction bases numbered 10, after V lost 2 bases and J lost 7 bases. CDR3 bases: TGTGCCAGCAGTTACCCCGGACTAGCGGGGGTTAAGAGCGGGGAGCTGTTTTTT. Translating it yields CASSYPGLAGVKSGELFF.

This clonotype was found a few times. CDR3 in amino acids: CASSSGQGEWEQYF. The CDR3 bases are TGTGCCAGCTCATCGGGACAGGGAGAGTGGGAGCAGTACTTC. This chain connects TRBV18 to TRBJ2-7, with TRBD1 matching 9 bases. The CDR3 covers 14 residues. Germline CDR1 and CDR2: KGHSH and LQKENI. V shed 5 bases, J shed 7 bases, and the junction held 9 bases outside the gene matches.

This clonotype showed up many times. The chain couples TRBV19 to TRBJ1-2; D unresolved. Germline values: CDR1 LNHDA, CDR2 SQIVND (reference sequence). V shed 6 bases and J shed 2 bases, with 16 bases lying between them. This CDR3 is 15 amino acids long. The CDR3 bases are TGTGCCAGTAGCGAGAGACGACCCTTAAACTATGGCTACACCTTC. It encodes CASSERRPLNYGYTF.

CDR3 in DNA: TGCGCCAGCAGCCAAGAGAGACAGGTTGGGGTTTCACCCCTCCACTTT. Protein product: CASSQERQVGVSPLHF. The genes are TRBV4-3 and TRBJ1-6; perhaps TRBD1 as D (6 bases). V was cut by 0 bases and J by 9 bases, with 15 bases left in between. Looked up from germline, CDR1 is LGHNA and CDR2 is YSLEER. The CDR3 spans 16 residues.

This clonotype was recorded a few times. The chain couples TRBV7-9 to TRBJ1-4; D is possibly TRBD1 (5 bases). Trimming pared 4 bases from V and 4 bases from J, leaving 16 bases between. CDR1 is SEHNR, CDR2 FQNEAQ, per germline (reference sequence). This CDR3 region has 16 residues. The CDR3 loop reads CASSSPNGDGNEKLFF. The CDR3 DNA reads as TGTGCCAGCAGCTCCCCGAACGGGGACGGTAATGAAAAACTGTTTTTT.